This T cell receptor beta chain stems from a study of radiotherapy plus CTLA-4 blockade in lung cancer. Whole-study context: Among patients, over 15% showed objective responses, and 25% to 35% had disease control.

The protocol was immunoSEQ multiplex PCR, while the TCRdb copy is restricted to in-frame clones and leaves out a portion. The sample includes around 45,000 clones, approximately 67% of them seen just once. This CDR3 has 12 residues. Per the germline V gene, CDR1 is MNHNY and CDR2 is SVGAGI (reference sequence). Findings and caveats of the study: Among reported predictors of response, early blood T cell clone dynamics with interferon-beta performed best. Among blood TCR repertoires after radiotherapy plus ipilimumab, tumor-derived clones expanded.

Comments on this clone: Its specificity is unknown. A junction boundary mismatches the germline segment, possibly from a read error.

The TCR comes from a human donor with non-small cell lung cancer who had a partial response to radiotherapy plus ipilimumab. This rearrangement joins TRBV6-6 to TRBJ1-4; D perhaps matches TRBD1 (5 bases). Sequences were derived from peripheral blood, sampled from a patient treated with radiotherapy plus ipilimumab. CDR3 loop: CASRGTTEKLFF. CDR3 DNA: TGTGCCAGCAGGGGGACTACTGAAAAACTGTTTTTT.